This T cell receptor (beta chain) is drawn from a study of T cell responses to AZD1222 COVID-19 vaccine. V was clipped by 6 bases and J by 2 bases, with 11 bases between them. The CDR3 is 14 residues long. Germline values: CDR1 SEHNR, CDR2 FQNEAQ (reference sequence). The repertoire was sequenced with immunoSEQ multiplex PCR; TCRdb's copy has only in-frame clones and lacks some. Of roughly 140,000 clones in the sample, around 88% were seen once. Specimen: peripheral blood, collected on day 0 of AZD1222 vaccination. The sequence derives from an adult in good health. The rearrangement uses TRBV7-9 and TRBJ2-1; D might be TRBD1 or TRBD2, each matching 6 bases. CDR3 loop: CASRERGAYNEQFF. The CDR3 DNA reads TGTGCCAGCAGGGAGAGGGGGGCCTACAATGAGCAGTTCTTC. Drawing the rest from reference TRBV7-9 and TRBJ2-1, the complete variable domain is DTGVSQNPRHKITKRGQNVTFRCDPISEHNRLYWYRQTLGQGPEFLTYFQNEAQLEKSRLLSDRFSAERPKGSFSTLEIQRTEQGDSAMYLCASRERGAYNEQFFGPGTRLTVL.